Following are 32 T cell receptor beta chains from one sample sequenced in a study of shared clonotypes between healthy human individuals. CD45RO-negative cells were positively selected for CCR7, leaving out terminally differentiated effector memory CD45RA+ cells. Measured with immunoSEQ multiplex PCR; TCRdb has only the in-frame clones, and not every one. The table shows millions of clones, with 90% to 95% occurring only once. The sequencing input was naive CD8+ T cells from PBMCs. The receptors originated from a man younger than 30 in good health. Some clones in this sample may be carry-over from other donors' samples.

The rearrangement uses TRBV13 and TRBJ2-5; possibly TRBD1 for D (5 bases). There are 14 residues in the CDR3. The V gene lost 3 bases and the J gene lost 3 bases, with 11 bases spanning the gap. The germline V gene has CDR1 PRHDT and CDR2 FYEKMQ (reference sequence). Here the CDR3 DNA reads TGTGCCAGCAGCTTCCGACAGTCGAAAGAGACCCAGTACTTC. Encoded protein: CASSFRQSKETQYF.

The chain is built from TRBV15 and TRBJ2-2; a weak D match, TRBD2 (6 bases). The ends were cut back, 0 bases at V and 2 bases at J, with 13 bases in the middle. Germline V gives CDR1 LNHNV, CDR2 YYDKDF (reference sequence). CDR3 size: 17 residues. The CDR3 DNA sequence: TGTGCCACCAGCAGAGATTATGGAGGGCTTAACACCGGGGAGCTGTTTTTT. This sequence encodes CATSRDYGGLNTGELFF.

As DNA, the CDR3 is TGTGCCAGCAGTGTCTCGGAGGGCAATGAGCAGTTCTTC. As protein: CASSVSEGNEQFF. The chain carries TRBV2 and TRBJ2-1; D is perhaps TRBD2 (6 bases). Between the trimmed V and J ends, which lost 4 bases and 6 bases, there was a span of 10 bases. The CDR3 covers 13 residues. The germline V gene encodes CDR1 SNHLY and CDR2 FYNNEI.

J is TRBJ2-3 and V is TRBV9; D gene uncertain. The CDR3 length is 18 residues. The V end lost 0 bases, the J end lost 1 base, and 18 bases lay between the germline ends. Looked up from germline, CDR1 is SGDLS and CDR2 is YYNGEE. This chain's CDR3 is CASSVESVGPVGTDTQYF. CDR3 in DNA: TGTGCCAGCAGCGTAGAGTCGGTTGGGCCGGTGGGCACAGATACGCAGTATTTT.

To note about this clone: One end of the junction does not line up with germline, which may come from a read error. The chain couples TRBV30 to TRBJ2-7; 9 positions match TRBD1. Germline assignment: CDR1 GTSNPN and CDR2 SVGIG (reference sequence). The CDR3 has 12 residues. CDR3 sequence (DNA): TGTGCCTGGAGCGGCGTGGGGGACAGGGTAGACTTC. The encoded protein is CAWSGVGDRVDF.

This chain joins TRBV5-3 and TRBJ1-5; no clear D gene. TRBV5-3 is annotated as an ORF whose role is uncertain. CDR3 length: 16 residues. The V and J ends lost 0 bases and 0 bases respectively, with 10 bases between them. CDR3 sequence (DNA): TGTGCCAGAAGCTTGGAGCAGGAGGATAGCAATCAGCCCCAGCATTTT. It encodes CARSLEQEDSNQPQHF.

This clone was seen once. This chain connects TRBV11-2 to TRBJ1-1; D not certain. Deletions cut 2 bases from V and 4 bases from J, with 20 bases between. Per germline, CDR1 SGHAT and CDR2 FQNNGV. This CDR3 has 17 amino acids. In DNA form, the CDR3 reads TGTGCCAGCAGCTTATGGGGTGGGCCGGGGAGGGTCACTGAAGCTTTCTTT. Translating it yields CASSLWGGPGRVTEAFF.

J is TRBJ2-7 and V is TRBV7-3; TRBD1 agrees at 7 bases. The CDR3 totals 15 residues. J was trimmed by 6 bases and V by 0 bases; bases with no gene match: 8. In germline, CDR1 is SGHTA, CDR2 FQGTGA. CDR3 in amino acids: CASSLTHGTAGEQYF. DNA for the CDR3: TGTGCCAGCAGCTTAACCCATGGGACAGCCGGCGAGCAGTACTTC.

This clone was found a few times. The chain links TRBV7-8 to TRBJ2-2, with 9 bases matching TRBD1. Germline V gene sequence: CDR1 SGHVS, CDR2 FQNEAQ. V trimming: 10 bases; J trimming: 7 bases; junction bases outside the gene matches: 7. The CDR3 covers 13 residues. CDR3 sequence: CATRQGVNGELFF. The CDR3 coding sequence is TGTGCCACTCGACAGGGGGTGAACGGGGAGCTGTTTTTT. Variable domain in full (rest from reference TRBV7-8 and TRBJ2-2): GAGVSQSPRYKVAKRGQDVALRCDPISGHVSLFWYQQALGQGPEFLTYFQNEAQLDKSGLPSDRFFAERPEGSVSTLKIQRTQQEDSAVYLCATRQGVNGELFFGEGSRLTVL.

This clone has only one observation. The chain couples TRBV10-3 to TRBJ1-2; D is possibly TRBD1 (5 bases). The CDR3 consists of 13 residues. Germline V gene lookup returns CDR1 ENHRY and CDR2 SYGVKD. V lost 7 bases and J lost 3, with 12 bases in between. The CDR3 region has the DNA TGTGCCATCACCCAGGGATTGGACTATGGCTACACCTTC. This sequence encodes CAITQGLDYGYTF.

Written as DNA, the CDR3 is TGCGCCAGCAGAAATGGAGGTTACAATGAGCAGTTCTTC. Its protein is CASRNGGYNEQFF. J is TRBJ2-1 and V is TRBV10-2; maybe TRBD2 (5 bases). The CDR3 totals 13 residues. V was trimmed by 6 bases and J by 4 bases, leaving 10 bases between them. Germline V gives CDR1 WSHSY, CDR2 SAAADI.

Turning to this clone: Other nucleotide sequences from this sample produce the same CDR3. J is TRBJ1-2 and V is TRBV27; D gene unclear. This CDR3 has 14 amino acids. The germline CDR1 and CDR2 sequences are MNHEY and SMNVEV (reference sequence). With 5 bases removed from V and 3 bases from J, the gap between germline ends came to 13 bases. The CDR3, as DNA: TGTGCCAGCAGTCCCCGAGGGTCCGACTATGGCTACACCTTC. It is translated as CASSPRGSDYGYTF.

This chain joins TRBV7-8 and TRBJ1-2; D call uncertain. CDR1 SGHVS and CDR2 FQNEAQ come from the germline V gene. The CDR3 runs 14 residues. The V gene lost 4 bases and the J gene lost 5 bases, with 14 bases spanning the gap. In DNA form, the CDR3 reads TGTGCCAGCAGCTCTTCGGAGTTACGATATGGCTACACCTTC. Residues: CASSSSELRYGYTF.

The chain joins TRBV4-1 to TRBJ2-3; D perhaps matches TRBD2 (5 bases). The CDR3 extends over 11 amino acids. Per the germline V gene, CDR1 is MGHRA and CDR2 is YSYEKL. V was cut by 1 base and J by 13 bases, with 9 bases left in between. Here the CDR3 reads CASSQGAREYF. In nucleotides, the CDR3 is TGCGCCAGCAGCCAAGGGGCGAGGGAGTATTTT.

V and J are TRBV6-4 and TRBJ2-3, with 12 bases identical to TRBD2. V lost 8 bases to trimming and J lost 3 bases; unmatched junction nucleotides: 9. Germline CDR1 and CDR2: MRHNA and SNTAGT. CDR3 length: 16 residues. CDR3 sequence (DNA): TGTGCCAGCCAGGCCCACGGGACTAGCGGGACAGATACGCAGTATTTT. Its translation: CASQAHGTSGTDTQYF.

Comment on this clone: This sample includes further DNA sequences coding for the same CDR3. V gene TRBV27 combines with J gene TRBJ1-1; weak D call: TRBD1 (6 bases). Trimming took 2 bases from V and 1 from J, leaving 8 bases between them. CDR3 length: 14 residues. The germline CDR1 and CDR2 sequences are MNHEY and SMNVEV (reference sequence). Here the CDR3 DNA reads TGTGCCAGCAGTTTAAGGGACAAGAACACTGAAGCTTTCTTT. Protein: CASSLRDKNTEAFF.

The J gene is TRBJ2-7, the V gene TRBV28, with 7 bases aligning to TRBD2. The germline V gene has CDR1 MDHEN and CDR2 SYDVKM. The CDR3 consists of 16 residues. V shed 4 bases, J shed 0 bases, and the junction held 9 bases outside the gene matches. The DNA for the CDR3 is TGTGCCAGCAGTTCCCTTTGGGAGCGGGACTCCTACGAGCAGTACTTC. It codes for CASSSLWERDSYEQYF. Full variable domain (remainder filled in from reference TRBV28 and TRBJ2-7): DVKVTQSSRYLVKRTGEKVFLECVQDMDHENMFWYRQDPGLGLRLIYFSYDVKMKEKGDIPEGYSVSREKKERFSLILESASTNQTSMYLCASSSLWERDSYEQYFGPGTRLTVT.

Notes on this clone: Within the sample, other DNA sequences also encode this same CDR3. The V and J genes are TRBV6-5 and TRBJ2-7, with 8 positions matching TRBD1. The length of the CDR3 is 14 residues. Trimming at V came to 2 bases and at J to 3 bases, leaving 3 bases not matched to a gene. Per germline, CDR1 MNHEY and CDR2 SVGAGI. As DNA, the CDR3 is TGTGCCAGCAGTTACGGACAGGGCTACTACGAGCAGTACTTC. It is translated as CASSYGQGYYEQYF.

V gene TRBV6-1 combines with J gene TRBJ2-7; perhaps TRBD1 as D (6 bases). This CDR3 spans 12 amino acids. The V and J ends lost 11 bases and 0 bases respectively, with 11 bases between them. Germline CDR1 reads MNHNS; CDR2 reads SASEGT. CDR3: CAEGDGSYEQYF. In DNA form, the CDR3 reads TGTGCCGAGGGGGACGGCTCCTACGAGCAGTACTTC.

The chain recombines TRBV30 with TRBJ2-7; 10 nucleotides line up with TRBD2. The CDR3 covers 15 residues. Germline CDR1 GTSNPN, CDR2 SVGIG (reference sequence). The trim removed 3 bases at V and 5 bases at J, leaving 10 bases unmatched. The CDR3 reads CAWSLAGVSRNEQYF. The CDR3 coding sequence is TGTGCCTGGAGCCTAGCGGGAGTTTCGCGGAACGAGCAGTACTTC.

Details on this clone: This sample includes further DNA sequences coding for the same CDR3. The CDR3 bases are TGTGCCAGCAGCTTGGTCCAGGGTAACTATGGCTACACCTTC. Translation gives CASSLVQGNYGYTF. The rearrangement joins TRBV5-6 to TRBJ1-2, with TRBD1 as a possible D gene (5 bases). With 0 bases removed from V and 1 base from J, the gap between germline ends came to 7 bases. The CDR3 consists of 14 residues. Germline CDR1 reads SGHDT; CDR2 reads YYEEEE. Drawing the rest from reference TRBV5-6 and TRBJ1-2, the complete variable domain is DAGVTQSPTHLIKTRGQQVTLRCSPKSGHDTVSWYQQALGQGPQFIFQYYEEEERQRGNFPDRFSGHQFPNYSSELNVNALLLGDSALYLCASSLVQGNYGYTFGSGTRLTVV.

This chain links TRBV27 with TRBJ2-1; D perhaps matches TRBD2 (5 bases). V lost 3 bases and J 4 bases, leaving 13 bases between the germline ends. Germline V gives CDR1 MNHEY, CDR2 SMNVEV (reference sequence). There are 15 residues in the CDR3. The chain's CDR3 is CASSLSRERYNEQFF. As DNA, the CDR3 is TGTGCCAGCAGTTTGTCGAGGGAGAGGTACAATGAGCAGTTCTTC.

This chain uses TRBV6-5 with TRBJ2-1, with D possibly matching TRBD2 (5 bases). The CDR3 runs to 14 residues. V was trimmed by 10 bases and J by 4 bases, leaving 17 bases between them. Germline V gene lookup returns CDR1 MNHEY and CDR2 SVGAGI. In DNA, the CDR3 is TGTGCCACCAAAAGCGGAGGAGGATACAATGAGCAGTTCTTC. Protein: CATKSGGGYNEQFF.

The chain is built from TRBV5-4 and TRBJ1-4, with no clear D. The CDR3 is made up of 16 amino acids. Trimming pared 0 bases from V and 0 bases from J, leaving 9 bases between. Germline V lookup: CDR1 SGHNT, CDR2 YYREEE (reference sequence). This CDR3 is CASSLGWGATNEKLFF. In DNA, the CDR3 is TGTGCCAGCAGCTTGGGATGGGGAGCAACTAATGAAAAACTGTTTTTT.

The chain joins TRBV6-6 to TRBJ2-7; either TRBD1 or TRBD2 may fit D (5 bases each). The CDR3 is 12 residues long. Germline values: CDR1 MNHNY, CDR2 SVGAGI (reference sequence). Trimming cost V 5 bases and J 7 bases, with 12 bases left between them. The CDR3 loop reads CASSILGEEQYF. The CDR3 region has the DNA TGTGCCAGCAGTATACTGGGGGAGGAGCAGTACTTC.

In DNA, the CDR3 is TGTGCCAGTGGCCCGGACAGATTACGCACAGATACGCAGTATTTT. It translates to CASGPDRLRTDTQYF. The chain carries TRBV19 and TRBJ2-3; D perhaps matches TRBD1 (6 bases). The V end was cut by 8 bases, the J end by 1 base, with 16 bases between. CDR3 length: 15 residues. Germline CDR1 LNHDA, CDR2 SQIVND (reference sequence). The full variable domain, with the rest looked up from reference TRBV19 and TRBJ2-3, is DGGITQSPKYLFRKEGQNVTLSCEQNLNHDAMYWYRQDPGQGLRLIYYSQIVNDFQKGDIAEGYSVSREKKESFPLTVTSAQKNPTAFYLCASGPDRLRTDTQYFGPGTRLTVL.

The CDR3 DNA reads as TGTGCCATCAGTGGACTAGACAGGGTAGATACGCAGTATTTT. Protein: CAISGLDRVDTQYF. This chain connects TRBV10-3 to TRBJ2-3; the D gene is possibly TRBD1 (7 bases). Per germline, CDR1 ENHRY and CDR2 SYGVKD. The CDR3 has 14 amino acids. Trimming left V 4 bases short and J 5 bases short, with 13 bases between.

The V call is TRBV9, the J call TRBJ2-7; D call uncertain. Germline assignment: CDR1 SGDLS and CDR2 YYNGEE. This CDR3 has 16 residues. V was trimmed by 5 bases and J by 5 bases, leaving 23 bases between them. For the CDR3, the DNA is TGTGCCAGCAGTACCACAAGGGCCCAGGCCTTAAACGAGCAGTACTTC. It codes for CASSTTRAQALNEQYF. The full variable domain, in which reference TRBV9 and TRBJ2-7 provide the parts outside the CDR3, is DSGVTQTPKHLITATGQRVTLRCSPRSGDLSVYWYQQSLDQGLQFLIQYYNGEERAKGNILERFSAQQFPDLHSELNLSSLELGDSALYFCASSTTRAQALNEQYFGPGTRLTVT.

The CDR3 DNA follows: TGTGCCAGCAGTTTATATGGAACAGATCTTAGCAATCAGCCCCAGCATTTT. This gives the protein CASSLYGTDLSNQPQHF. This chain connects TRBV28 to TRBJ1-5; D call uncertain. Germline values: CDR1 MDHEN, CDR2 SYDVKM. Trimming removed 1 base at V and 0 bases at J, with 13 bases between. The CDR3 consists of 17 residues.

Here the CDR3 DNA reads TGTGCCAGCAGCTTGGCGGACAGGGGTACAGATACGCAGTATTTT. Translation: CASSLADRGTDTQYF. This sequence joins TRBV5-8 and TRBJ2-3; TRBD1 agrees at 9 bases. Losses at the gene ends were 0 bases for V and 3 bases for J; bases not matched to a gene: 2. CDR3 length equals 15 residues. Per the germline V gene, CDR1 is SGHTS and CDR2 is YDEGEE.

The chain is built from TRBV27 and TRBJ2-2; 9 nucleotides agree with TRBD1. The CDR3 is 16 amino acids. Unmatched junction bases numbered 6, after V lost 2 bases and J lost 5 bases. Germline CDR1 MNHEY, CDR2 SMNVEV (reference sequence). The DNA of the CDR3 is TGTGCCAGCAGTTTAGCGGGACAGGGCAAAACCGGGGAGCTGTTTTTT. Translation gives CASSLAGQGKTGELFF.

J is TRBJ2-2 and V is TRBV28, with TRBD2 as a possible D gene (6 bases). Trimming took 4 bases from V and 3 from J, leaving 24 bases between them. Germline V gives CDR1 MDHEN, CDR2 SYDVKM. The CDR3 extends over 19 amino acids. The CDR3 bases are TGTGCCAGCAGTTACCCGAGTGGGATTCCGGGAGCACACACCGGGGAGCTGTTTTTT. Translated: CASSYPSGIPGAHTGELFF. Full variable domain (missing parts from reference TRBV28 and TRBJ2-2): DVKVTQSSRYLVKRTGEKVFLECVQDMDHENMFWYRQDPGLGLRLIYFSYDVKMKEKGDIPEGYSVSREKKERFSLILESASTNQTSMYLCASSYPSGIPGAHTGELFFGEGSRLTVL.